This TCR beta chain is drawn from a study of blood T cell repertoires in COVID-19 (dated by TCRdb to 2019 to 2021). Regarding the study in general: Collaborator samples came from the United States, Italy and Spain and covered acute and convalescent phases of COVID-19. The repertoires were released in a freely available public database intended as a resource for research on the immune response to SARS-CoV-2. The prospective study material was composed of cDNA or gDNA derived from T cells, B-cell-depleted T cells, or PBMCs. Where available, HLA class I and class II types were taken from metadata supplied by the sample provider and were not determined by assay-based typing. The sample metadata nearly always contained a de-identified subject ID, COVID-19 status, age in years and sex. The dataset comprised deeply sampled blood TCRbeta repertoires from subjects exposed to, actively infected with, or recovered from COVID-19. The samples were drawn from the first 160 participants of the ongoing ImmuneRACE study and from under 1,500 subjects provided by 6 global collaborators.

As concerns this clone: The antigen it binds to is not known. No much larger clone is present one base from it, and per-base qualities are unavailable.

TCRbeta CDR3 regions were amplified from genomic DNA by means of the immunoSEQ Assay, a bias-controlled multiplex PCR. Turning to the authors' computational methods: Nucleated cell counts per sample were estimated from amplification of reference gene primers within the assay. To quantify the absolute abundance of each unique TCRbeta CDR3 rearrangement, sequence reads were collapsed and filtered. For each sample, productive Simpson clonality was calculated as the square root of Simpson's diversity index over productive rearrangements. Drawn from immuneACCESS, this table holds only the in-frame rearrangements with V and J called that TCRdb kept. Clones are partly lost; checked studies trace under half to an unresolved V gene and leave the rest unexplained. That table supplies the V and J calls and clone size; D and trimming were determined from the DNA. The table for this sample lists around 300,000 clones; roughly 85% of them were counted only once. Less than 3% of the sample is taken by the ten largest.

Beyond this particular receptor, the publication reports: Clinical and demographic metadata were provided uncurated, with the amount varying by source and participant.

Collaborating institutions collected whole blood in K2EDTA tubes following their own protocols. Collaborator samples were shipped for TCRbeta analysis as frozen whole blood, isolated PBMCs, or DNA extracted from either sample type. The sequencing input was peripheral blood. The TCR was taken from a woman in her thirties with active or convalescent COVID-19.

The encoded CDR3 is CASSSSRGGIKETQYF. The nucleotide sequence reads as follows: TGTGCCAGCAGCTCATCCCGGGGGGGGATCAAGGAGACCCAGTACTTC. In this chain, TRBV7-2 is recombined with TRBJ2-5, with 8 central nucleotides matching TRBD2. After removal of 4 bases from V and 5 bases from J, the junction retains 12 bases not matched to a gene. The CDR3, cysteine through phenylalanine, is 16 amino acids long. The read is trimmed to its CDR3 DNA, 48 bases read in frame from base 1. Taken from the germline V gene, the CDR1 and CDR2 loops are SGHTA and FQGNSA.